This T cell receptor beta chain was recovered during a study of vaccination and CD4 T cells after COVID-19. V dropped 4 bases and J dropped 6; count of bases not matched to a gene: 5. The V gene's germline CDR1 is SGHNT and CDR2 YYREEE (reference sequence). This CDR3 is built from 16 residues. Indicated treatment: approximately nine-day PBMC culture with coronavirus spike peptide pools or control peptides (ViraFEST assay). Sequencing of cultured CD4+ T cell DNA used the Oncomine TCR Beta short-read assay. TCRdb independently ran MiXCR on the PCR reads; one entry per CDR3 protein. The sample includes about 17,000 distinct CDR3 sequences, around 29% of them seen just once. This clonotype has just a few counts. Antigen specificity is unknown.

This TCR derives from a human donor with COVID-19. Specimen: cultured CD4+ T cells from blood. The V and J genes are TRBV5-4 and TRBJ1-6, with 12 bases matching TRBD1. CDR3 sequence: CASSGGQGAGNSPLHF. The CDR3 region has the DNA TGTGCCAGCAGCGGGGGACAGGGGGCGGGTAATTCACCCCTCCACTTT.